The 27 T cell receptor beta chains given below trace back to one sample, sequenced in a study of shared clonotypes between healthy human individuals. Data came from immunoSEQ multiplex PCR; TCRdb stores just in-frame clones and leaves some out. This repertoire shows about 610,000 clones, 97% found once; its top ten account for about 0.06%. Specimen: naive CD4+ T cells sorted from blood. The subset is: CD45RA+ positively selected. The receptors were gathered from a woman aged 25 to 39 in good health.

The chain joins TRBV28 to TRBJ1-4, with D perhaps TRBD1 (6 bases). The V end was cut by 6 bases, the J end by 6 bases, with 11 bases between. Germline loops: CDR1 MDHEN, CDR2 SYDVKM. This CDR3 contains 13 residues. The CDR3 nucleotides read TGTGCCAGCAGGGGGGGCAGTGATGAAAAACTGTTTTTT. Protein sequence: CASRGGSDEKLFF.

The chain combines TRBV7-6 with TRBJ1-2, with a possible D match to TRBD1 (5 bases). The CDR3 spans 13 residues. The V and J ends lost 5 bases and 0 bases respectively, with 7 bases between them. Per the germline V gene, CDR1 is SGHVS and CDR2 is FNYEAQ. The CDR3 region is CASSQGANYGYTF. CDR3 bases: TGTGCCAGCAGCCAGGGAGCTAACTATGGCTACACCTTC. The full variable domain, rest sourced from reference TRBV7-6 and TRBJ1-2, is GAGVSQSPRYKVTKRGQDVALRCDPISGHVSLYWYRQALGQGPEFLTYFNYEAQQDKSGLPNDRFSAERPEGSISTLTIQRTEQRDSAMYRCASSQGANYGYTFGSGTRLTVV.

The chain carries TRBV5-8 and TRBJ1-3; no firm D call. Looked up from germline, CDR1 is SGHTS and CDR2 is YDEGEE. This CDR3 contains 19 residues. Trimming shortened V by 4 bases and J by 0 bases, and 23 bases separated the two germline ends. CDR3 region: CASSLTTNYWRVSGNTIYF. CDR3 DNA sequence: TGTGCCAGCAGCCTCACCACTAACTACTGGAGAGTCTCTGGAAACACCATATATTTT.

V is TRBV10-3 and J is TRBJ1-5; no clear D. V lost 8 bases and J lost 10, with 15 bases in between. The CDR3 covers 12 residues. In germline, CDR1 is ENHRY, CDR2 SYGVKD. The CDR3 reads CAIGTLGCPQHF. The CDR3 region has the DNA TGTGCCATCGGAACCCTAGGGTGTCCCCAGCATTTT.

This clone was seen just once. This chain connects TRBV5-1 to TRBJ2-3, with D tentatively TRBD2 (5 bases). Trimming shortened V by 4 bases and J by 4 bases, and 10 bases separated the two germline ends. This CDR3 region has 13 residues. Per germline, CDR1 SGHRS and CDR2 YFSETQ. The CDR3 DNA follows: TGCGCCAGCAGCAGGGCTAGCCCAGATACGCAGTATTTT. Translating it yields CASSRASPDTQYF.

This sequence joins TRBV28 and TRBJ2-7; D not resolved. Germline CDR1 reads MDHEN; CDR2 reads SYDVKM. The length of the CDR3 is 14 residues. V lost 9 bases to trimming and J lost 3 bases, with 18 bases between them. In nucleotides, the CDR3 is TGTGCCAGTCCCGGGTTCAGAAACTACTACGAGCAGTACTTC. Translation: CASPGFRNYYEQYF.

The V gene is TRBV6-6, the J gene TRBJ2-2, with D unresolved. Germline CDR1 is MNHNY and CDR2 is SVGAGI (reference sequence). V lost 5 bases to trimming and J lost 3 bases, with 4 bases between them. The CDR3 sequence is 12 residues long. CDR3 sequence: CASSPYTGELFF. As DNA, the CDR3 is TGTGCCAGCAGTCCGTACACCGGGGAGCTGTTTTTT.

The chain couples TRBV4-1 to TRBJ2-5, with 13 positions matching TRBD2. This CDR3 region has 18 residues. Germline trimming cut 1 base from V and 7 bases from J; bases unmatched to any gene: 12. Germline CDR1 reads MGHRA; CDR2 reads YSYEKL. The CDR3 spells CASSQVVAGLAGAPTQYF. DNA of the CDR3: TGCGCCAGCAGCCAAGTTGTAGCCGGACTAGCGGGGGCACCGACCCAGTACTTC.

The rearrangement uses TRBV7-8 and TRBJ2-7; no firm D call. CDR3 size: 14 residues. The V and J ends lost 5 bases and 7 bases respectively, with 18 bases between them. Germline CDR1 SGHVS, CDR2 FQNEAQ. In nucleotides, the CDR3 is TGTGCCAGCAGCCTCCCGATCCGGCCGTCGGAGCAGTACTTC. This codes for CASSLPIRPSEQYF.

J is TRBJ2-3 and V is TRBV9; D unresolved. This CDR3 has 13 amino acids. V lost 3 bases to trimming and J lost 4 bases, with 9 bases between them. CDR1 is SGDLS and CDR2 is YYNGEE in the germline V gene. CDR3 DNA sequence: TGTGCCAGCAGCGGAGATGTCGCAGATACGCAGTATTTT. It specifies CASSGDVADTQYF.

CDR3 region: CASRQGAPYEQYF. As DNA, the CDR3 is TGTGCCAGCAGACAGGGGGCCCCCTACGAGCAGTACTTC. The rearrangement joins TRBV28 to TRBJ2-7; 9 bases map to TRBD1. V shed 6 bases, J shed 2 bases, and the junction held 2 bases outside the gene matches. The CDR3 sequence is 13 residues long. Germline-derived CDR1 and CDR2 are MDHEN and SYDVKM.

V is TRBV30 and J is TRBJ2-1; 11 positions agree with TRBD2. This CDR3 is built from 18 residues. With V trimmed by 1 base and J by 4 bases, 12 bases remained unmatched. The germline V gene encodes CDR1 GTSNPN and CDR2 SVGIG (reference sequence). The CDR3 is CAWSAPPISGREYNEQFF. Written as DNA, the CDR3 is TGTGCCTGGAGTGCCCCGCCCATTAGCGGGAGGGAATACAATGAGCAGTTCTTC.

This clone was seen a single time. The chain has TRBV19 and TRBJ1-2; tentatively, D is TRBD1 (5 bases). The CDR3 sequence is 18 residues long. Germline V gene lookup returns CDR1 LNHDA and CDR2 SQIVND (reference sequence). With 6 bases removed from V and 6 bases from J, the gap between germline ends came to 29 bases. CDR3 in amino acids: CASRNYRQRGSGRNGYTF. In nucleotides, the CDR3 is TGTGCCAGTAGGAATTACAGACAGCGGGGATCGGGGCGGAATGGCTACACCTTC. Filled out from reference TRBV19 and TRBJ1-2, the complete variable domain reads DGGITQSPKYLFRKEGQNVTLSCEQNLNHDAMYWYRQDPGQGLRLIYYSQIVNDFQKGDIAEGYSVSREKKESFPLTVTSAQKNPTAFYLCASRNYRQRGSGRNGYTFGSGTRLTVV.

The chain uses TRBV28 and TRBJ1-3; D remains unclear. Trimming removed 9 bases at V and 2 bases at J, with 14 bases between. This CDR3 has 14 residues. Germline CDR1 and CDR2: MDHEN and SYDVKM. DNA for the CDR3: TGTGCCAGTAGTACGGTCGGGGCTGGAAACACCATATATTTT. Its protein product is CASSTVGAGNTIYF.

The chain links TRBV6-6 to TRBJ2-7; D gene unclear. V lost 4 bases and J 3 bases, leaving 10 bases between the germline ends. The CDR3 covers 13 residues. In germline, CDR1 is MNHNY, CDR2 SVGAGI (reference sequence). The CDR3 region is CASSSDDGYEQYF. DNA for the CDR3: TGTGCCAGCAGTTCTGATGACGGCTACGAGCAGTACTTC.

J is TRBJ1-5 and V is TRBV5-1; tentatively, D is TRBD1 (6 bases). The CDR3 consists of 14 residues. CDR1 is SGHRS and CDR2 is YFSETQ in the germline V gene. Trimming shortened V by 0 bases and J by 9 bases, and 13 bases separated the two germline ends. CDR3 nucleotides: TGCGCCAGCAGCTTGGATGAGGGGGGAACGCCCCAGCATTTT. Its protein is CASSLDEGGTPQHF.

Turning to this clone: One junction end does not reproduce the germline sequence, and a read error may be involved. The chain is built from TRBV6-5 and TRBJ2-5, with 7 bases lining up with TRBD2. This CDR3 contains 14 residues. Germline CDR1 and CDR2: MNHEY and SVGAGI. The CDR3 loop is CASSRDYLREAQYF. In nucleotides, the CDR3 is TGTGCCAGCAGTCGGGACTATTTAAGAGAGGCCCAGTACTTC.

The J gene is TRBJ2-1, the V gene TRBV28; no reliable D call. Trimming left V 2 bases short and J 2 bases short, with 10 bases between. Germline V gene data show CDR1 as MDHEN and CDR2 as SYDVKM. This CDR3 has 15 residues. CDR3 protein: CASSLIGEAYNEQFF. The DNA for the CDR3 is TGTGCCAGCAGTTTAATCGGTGAAGCCTACAATGAGCAGTTCTTC. Full variable domain (rest looked up from reference TRBV28 and TRBJ2-1): DVKVTQSSRYLVKRTGEKVFLECVQDMDHENMFWYRQDPGLGLRLIYFSYDVKMKEKGDIPEGYSVSREKKERFSLILESASTNQTSMYLCASSLIGEAYNEQFFGPGTRLTVL.

This clone came up once. The J gene is TRBJ2-2, the V gene TRBV7-2, with 9 bases lining up with TRBD1. With V trimmed by 5 bases and J by 5 bases, 6 bases remained unmatched. The germline V gene has CDR1 SGHTA and CDR2 FQGNSA. The CDR3 covers 15 residues. CDR3 sequence: CASSRTGVRTGELFF. CDR3 sequence (DNA): TGTGCCAGCAGCCGGACAGGGGTTAGGACCGGGGAGCTGTTTTTT.

The rearrangement links TRBV27 to TRBJ2-3, with D possibly being TRBD2 (6 bases). Trimming took off 3 bases at V and 2 bases at J, with 9 bases between the two ends. Germline V CDR1 and CDR2: MNHEY, SMNVEV (reference sequence). This CDR3 region has 14 residues. The CDR3 protein is CASSFPGVTDTQYF. CDR3 nucleotides: TGTGCCAGCAGTTTCCCGGGAGTCACAGATACGCAGTATTTT.

The chain joins TRBV5-6 to TRBJ2-1; 9 bases align to TRBD2. V dropped 4 bases and J dropped 5; count of bases not matched to a gene: 16. This CDR3 has 18 residues. Germline loops: CDR1 SGHDT, CDR2 YYEEEE. CDR3 sequence (DNA): TGTGCCAGCAGCGGCGCTGGTATGGCGGGAGGGCCGAACAATGAGCAGTTCTTC. Protein product: CASSGAGMAGGPNNEQFF.

The chain combines TRBV28 with TRBJ1-2; D perhaps matches TRBD1 (6 bases). V was trimmed by 5 bases and J by 4 bases, leaving 14 bases between them. CDR3 size: 14 residues. Germline CDR1 reads MDHEN; CDR2 reads SYDVKM. CDR3: CASSPGQILYGYTF. CDR3 nucleotide sequence: TGTGCCAGCAGTCCCGGACAGATACTCTATGGCTACACCTTC.

V is TRBV29-1 and J is TRBJ1-3, with a tentative D call TRBD1 (6 bases). CDR3 length: 13 amino acids. Germline V gene sequence: CDR1 SQVTM, CDR2 ANQGSEA. V gave up 4 bases and J gave up 2 bases, with 9 bases separating them. The DNA of the CDR3 is TGCAGCGTTGTTGGGGGGCCTGGAAACACCATATATTTT. This encodes CSVVGGPGNTIYF.

This clone was seen a few times. The rearrangement links TRBV28 to TRBJ1-5, with D hard to call. The germline V and J ends were trimmed by 3 bases and 3 bases, with 9 bases remaining between them. This CDR3 has 14 amino acids. Germline lookup yields CDR1 MDHEN and CDR2 SYDVKM. The CDR3 spells CASSFVFNNQPQHF. In nucleotides, the CDR3 is TGTGCCAGCAGTTTTGTCTTTAACAATCAGCCCCAGCATTTT.

J is TRBJ2-1 and V is TRBV27, with a tentative D call TRBD2 (6 bases). V gave up 2 bases and J gave up 4 bases, with 12 bases separating them. Germline CDR1 is MNHEY and CDR2 is SMNVEV (reference sequence). The CDR3 is 15 residues long. The CDR3 protein is CASSLGGATYNEQFF. DNA of the CDR3: TGTGCCAGCAGTTTAGGAGGGGCTACGTACAATGAGCAGTTCTTC.

The rearrangement uses TRBV28 and TRBJ1-5; 10 bases map to TRBD1. The CDR3 extends over 13 amino acids. Looked up from germline, CDR1 is MDHEN and CDR2 is SYDVKM. V lost 4 bases and J lost 9; bases outside the gene matches: 3. For the CDR3, the DNA is TGTGCCAGCAGTTCCGGACAGGGGGGGCCCCAGCATTTT. Translation: CASSSGQGGPQHF. The variable domain in full, completed from reference TRBV28 and TRBJ1-5, reads DVKVTQSSRYLVKRTGEKVFLECVQDMDHENMFWYRQDPGLGLRLIYFSYDVKMKEKGDIPEGYSVSREKKERFSLILESASTNQTSMYLCASSSGQGGPQHFGDGTRLSIL.

The chain is built from TRBV18 and TRBJ2-3; TRBD2 is a possible D gene (6 bases). The germline V and J ends were trimmed by 2 bases and 0 bases, with 18 bases remaining between them. The CDR3 spans 18 residues. Germline V gene data show CDR1 as KGHSH and CDR2 as LQKENI. CDR3 sequence: CASSPYWSSGHSTDTQYF. CDR3 coding DNA: TGTGCCAGCTCACCATACTGGAGCAGCGGGCATAGCACAGATACGCAGTATTTT. The whole variable domain, remainder taken from reference TRBV18 and TRBJ2-3, is NAGVMQNPRHLVRRRGQEARLRCSPMKGHSHVYWYRQLPEEGLKFMVYLQKENIIDESGMPKERFSAEFPKEGPSILRIQQVVRGDSAAYFCASSPYWSSGHSTDTQYFGPGTRLTVL.